This T cell receptor beta chain is drawn from a study of breast tumors, draining lymph nodes, adjacent tissues. This clonotype was observed at least ten times. The antigen remains undetermined. Points from the study as a whole: Data fit most tumor T cells coming from lymph node, expanding in tumor. Tumor and nontumor repertoires were significantly more similar in luminal-like than in basal-like breast cancer. Tumor repertoires ranked between lymph nodes and nontumor tissue in diversity, with V and J gene preferences.

TCRdb redid the calling of the multiplex PCR reads with MiXCR, one entry per CDR3 protein. The table has over 60,000 distinct CDR3 sequences, approximately 45% seen once. CDR1 MNHEY and CDR2 SVGEGT come from the germline V gene. V dropped 8 bases and J dropped 7 bases, with 15 bases sitting between them. This CDR3 spans 13 amino acids. The chain combines TRBV6-2 or TRBV6-3 with TRBJ1-5; D gene ambiguous. The specimen sequenced was breast tumor tissue. The source of this sequence is a female donor with breast cancer. Some clones in this sample may be carry-over from other donors' samples. The DNA of the CDR3 is TGTGCCAGCGGACTCTCGGGTTACCAGCCCCAGCATTTT. Its protein is CASGLSGYQPQHF.